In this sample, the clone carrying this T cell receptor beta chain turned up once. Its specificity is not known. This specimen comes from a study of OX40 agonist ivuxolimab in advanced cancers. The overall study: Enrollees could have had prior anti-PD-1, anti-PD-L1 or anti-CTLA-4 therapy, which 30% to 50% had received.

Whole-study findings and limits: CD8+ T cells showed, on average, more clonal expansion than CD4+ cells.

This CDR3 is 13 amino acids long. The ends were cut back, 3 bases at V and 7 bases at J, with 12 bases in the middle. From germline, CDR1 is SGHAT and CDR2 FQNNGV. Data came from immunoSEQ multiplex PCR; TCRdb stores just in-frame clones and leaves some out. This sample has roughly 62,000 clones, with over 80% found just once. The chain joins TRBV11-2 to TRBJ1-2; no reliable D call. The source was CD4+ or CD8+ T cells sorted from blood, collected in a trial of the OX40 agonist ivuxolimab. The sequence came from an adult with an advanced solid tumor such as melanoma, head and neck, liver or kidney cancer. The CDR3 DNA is TGTGCCAGCAGCTTGTCTCTGGAAGGTGGCTACACCTTC. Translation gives CASSLSLEGGYTF. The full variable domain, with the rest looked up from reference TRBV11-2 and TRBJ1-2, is EAGVAQSPRYKIIEKRQSVAFWCNPISGHATLYWYQQILGQGPKLLIQFQNNGVVDDSQLPKDRFSAERLKGVDSTLKIQPAKLEDSAVYLCASSLSLEGGYTFGSGTRLTVV.